These 26 T cell receptor beta chains were all obtained from the same sample, sequenced in a study of siplizumab effects on memory and regulatory T cells. Clones were read by immunoSEQ multiplex PCR, and TCRdb kept only the in-frame ones, dropping some. Here the sample spans around 87,000 clones, 90% being singletons. Material: CD4+ T cells sorted from blood. Every receptor here comes from a human donor in good health.

This chain joins TRBV4-1 and TRBJ1-4; D possibly corresponds to TRBD1 (6 bases). Germline V gives CDR1 MGHRA, CDR2 YSYEKL. The CDR3 runs to 16 residues. Trimming shortened V by 1 base and J by 8 bases, and 17 bases separated the two germline ends. The CDR3 DNA is TGCGCCAGCAGCCAAGGGGCGGTGGGCCAGGGGGAAAAACTGTTTTTT. Translated: CASSQGAVGQGEKLFF.

This chain connects TRBV28 to TRBJ2-2, with 8 bases lining up with TRBD2. CDR1 is MDHEN, CDR2 SYDVKM, per germline. Trimming took 7 bases from V and 6 from J; bases not matched to a gene: 7. This CDR3 region has 14 residues. The CDR3 region is CASKPGLVPGELFF. The CDR3, as DNA: TGTGCCAGCAAGCCGGGACTAGTCCCCGGGGAGCTGTTTTTT.

V is TRBV5-1 and J is TRBJ1-1; no reliable D call. The CDR3 runs to 14 residues. CDR1 and CDR2 from the germline V gene are SGHRS and YFSETQ. The V and J ends lost 4 bases and 0 bases respectively, with 10 bases between them. CDR3 region: CASSVGRVNTEAFF. CDR3 bases: TGCGCCAGCAGCGTTGGACGGGTGAACACTGAAGCTTTCTTT.

The rearrangement uses TRBV9 and TRBJ1-2, with 8 nucleotides matching TRBD1. The CDR3 is made up of 17 amino acids. CDR1 is SGDLS and CDR2 is YYNGEE in the germline V gene. V lost 3 bases to trimming and J lost 5 bases; unmatched junction nucleotides: 15. The chain's CDR3 is CASSARISLDREYGYTF. CDR3 sequence (DNA): TGTGCCAGCAGCGCACGAATAAGCCTGGACAGGGAATATGGCTACACCTTC.

Notes on this clone: Other DNA sequences in the sample encode the same CDR3. The V call is TRBV18, the J call TRBJ2-3; no clear D. This CDR3 spans 13 amino acids. Trimming pared 5 bases from V and 0 bases from J, leaving 6 bases between. Germline CDR1 KGHSH, CDR2 LQKENI. The CDR3 sequence: CASSSTSTDTQYF. The CDR3 DNA is TGTGCCAGCTCATCGACTAGCACAGATACGCAGTATTTT.

In nucleotides, the CDR3 is TGTGCCAGCAAGAGTCCCTACGAGCAGTACTTC. Its translation is CASKSPYEQYF. The chain has TRBV2 and TRBJ2-7; no clear D. Trimming stripped 7 bases from V and 2 bases from J, with 6 bases between. Germline V gene data show CDR1 as SNHLY and CDR2 as FYNNEI. This CDR3 spans 11 amino acids.

The rearrangement joins TRBV5-4 to TRBJ2-1; TRBD2 matches at 12 bases. The CDR3 is 16 amino acids. Germline V CDR1 and CDR2: SGHNT, YYREEE (reference sequence). The V gene end was trimmed by 4 bases and the J gene end by 9 bases; junction bases not matched to a gene: 11. The CDR3 loop reads CASSGGLAGLTGEQFF. In nucleotides, the CDR3 is TGTGCCAGCAGCGGAGGACTAGCGGGACTGACGGGTGAGCAGTTCTTC.

The chain is built from TRBV10-3 and TRBJ2-5; a weak D match, TRBD1 (6 bases). There are 13 residues in the CDR3. Germline CDR1 ENHRY, CDR2 SYGVKD. V was clipped by 9 bases and J by 1 base, with 12 bases between them. CDR3: CAIARDTQETQYF. The CDR3, as DNA: TGTGCCATTGCCCGGGACACCCAAGAGACCCAGTACTTC.

The chain joins TRBV12-5 to TRBJ2-7; 7 bases align to TRBD2. This CDR3 is 14 amino acids long. The germline V gene encodes CDR1 LGHNT and CDR2 FRNRAP. The trim removed 5 bases at V and 5 bases at J, leaving 9 bases unmatched. CDR3 sequence (DNA): TGTGCTAGTGGTCCCGGACTAGTGGTGGACGAGCAGTACTTC. Translation gives CASGPGLVVDEQYF. The variable domain in full, with the rest retrieved from reference TRBV12-5 and TRBJ2-7, is DARVTQTPRHKVTEMGQEVTMRCQPILGHNTVFWYRQTMMQGLELLAYFRNRAPLDDSGMPKDRFSAEMPDATLATLKIQPSEPRDSAVYFCASGPGLVVDEQYFGPGTRLTVT.

V is TRBV21-1 and J is TRBJ1-5. TRBV21-1 corresponds to a pseudogene. The CDR3 extends over 15 amino acids. Here the CDR3 DNA reads TGTGCCAGCAGCAAATCGACGGGGTTCAATCAGCCCCAGCATTTT. It is translated as CASSKSTGFNQPQHF.

The genes are TRBV6-1 and TRBJ2-6; tentatively, D is TRBD2 (5 bases). Trimming cost V 0 bases and J 7 bases, with 22 bases left between them. This CDR3 spans 19 amino acids. CDR1 and CDR2 from the germline V gene are MNHNS and SASEGT. The CDR3 reads CASSEAKLPGNLGANVLTF. The CDR3 DNA follows: TGTGCCAGCAGTGAAGCGAAGCTCCCGGGGAATCTGGGAGCCAACGTCCTGACTTTC.

The genes are TRBV7-2 and TRBJ2-3, with D possibly being TRBD1 or TRBD2 (6 bases each). Germline V CDR1 and CDR2: SGHTA, FQGNSA. The CDR3 is made up of 14 amino acids. Trimming left V 2 bases short and J 7 bases short, with 13 bases between. The CDR3 DNA reads TGTGCCAGCAGCTTAAGCCACAGGGACTATACGCAGTATTTT. It codes for CASSLSHRDYTQYF.

This chain connects TRBV28 to TRBJ2-7, with D maybe TRBD2 (5 bases). Trimming left V 10 bases short and J 5 bases short, with 15 bases between. CDR1 and CDR2 (germline): MDHEN, SYDVKM. The CDR3 runs 12 residues. The CDR3, as DNA: TGTGCCACCTCTAGCATTTCCCACGAGCAGTACTTC. Encoded protein: CATSSISHEQYF.

This rearrangement joins TRBV11-2 to TRBJ2-7; D may be TRBD2 (5 bases). V was trimmed by 6 bases and J by 6 bases, leaving 15 bases between them. Looked up from germline, CDR1 is SGHAT and CDR2 is FQNNGV. The CDR3 is 13 residues long. CDR3 sequence (DNA): TGTGCCAGCAGTTTAAGGGAGTCTATCGAGCAGTACTTC. Amino acid sequence: CASSLRESIEQYF.

The J gene is TRBJ1-1, the V gene TRBV28; D is uncertain. Looked up from germline, CDR1 is MDHEN and CDR2 is SYDVKM. Trimming removed 7 bases from V and 3 bases from J, with 12 bases in between. The CDR3 is 13 amino acids. The CDR3 protein is CASNLRPDTEAFF. The CDR3 DNA is TGTGCCAGCAACCTTCGACCGGACACTGAAGCTTTCTTT.

The chain is built from TRBV5-6 and TRBJ2-7; D uncertain. V lost 0 bases to trimming and J lost 7 bases, with 8 bases between them. The CDR3 length is 12 residues. Germline lookup yields CDR1 SGHDT and CDR2 YYEEEE. The CDR3 reads CASSLVTVEQYF. The CDR3 nucleotides read TGTGCCAGCAGCTTGGTAACGGTGGAGCAGTACTTC.

The chain recombines TRBV11-3 with TRBJ2-1; 10 bases line up with TRBD2. With V trimmed by 3 bases and J by 8 bases, 10 bases remained unmatched. The germline V gene has CDR1 SGHNT and CDR2 YENEEA. The CDR3 consists of 16 residues. The CDR3 reads CASSFEAGGPRDEQFF. The CDR3 DNA reads as TGTGCCAGCAGCTTCGAAGCGGGAGGGCCTAGAGATGAGCAGTTCTTC.

With regard to this clone: Mismatch with germline at one junction end may stem from a read error. The chain couples TRBV7-7 to TRBJ2-7, with D possibly matching TRBD2 (6 bases). CDR3 length: 14 residues. CDR1 is SSHAT, CDR2 FNYEAQ, per germline (reference sequence). The CDR3 protein is CASSLVEGSHEQYF. CDR3 coding DNA: TGTGCTAGCAGCTTAGTGGAGGGGTCCCACGAGCAGTACTTC.

The gene calls are TRBV11-3 and TRBJ2-7; D remains unclear. The CDR3 covers 12 residues. CDR1 and CDR2 from the germline V gene are SGHNT and YENEEA. The V gene lost 4 bases and the J gene lost 2 bases, with 6 bases spanning the gap. The CDR3 DNA reads TGTGCCAGCAGCTCAACAGCCTACGAGCAGTACTTC. Protein: CASSSTAYEQYF. The full variable domain, with the rest looked up from reference TRBV11-3 and TRBJ2-7, is EAGVVQSPRYKIIEKKQPVAFWCNPISGHNTLYWYLQNLGQGPELLIRYENEEAVDDSQLPKDRFSAERLKGVDSTLKIQPAELGDSAVYLCASSSTAYEQYFGPGTRLTVT.

The rearrangement uses TRBV19 and TRBJ2-4, with 9 bases that match TRBD1. The CDR3 totals 15 residues. Germline V gene lookup returns CDR1 LNHDA and CDR2 SQIVND (reference sequence). The trim removed 4 bases at V and 3 bases at J, leaving 4 bases unmatched. The CDR3 sequence is CASSKGGQGKNIQYF. Here the CDR3 DNA reads TGTGCCAGTAGTAAGGGGGGACAGGGCAAAAACATTCAGTACTTC.

The V call is TRBV11-2, the J call TRBJ1-4; unclear D gene. V was clipped by 1 base and J by 2 bases, with 5 bases between them. Germline CDR1 and CDR2: SGHAT and FQNNGV. The CDR3 totals 14 residues. The CDR3 sequence is CASSLGLTNEKLFF. DNA of the CDR3: TGTGCCAGCAGCTTAGGGCTGACTAATGAAAAACTGTTTTTT.

The V and J genes are TRBV15 and TRBJ1-2; no reliable D call. The length of the CDR3 is 12 residues. CDR1 and CDR2 from the germline V gene are LNHNV and YYDKDF (reference sequence). V lost 0 bases, J lost 4 bases, and 3 bases lay in between. The CDR3 region has the DNA TGTGCCACCAGCAGAGAAGGCTATGGCTACACCTTC. Its translation: CATSREGYGYTF.

The V gene is TRBV19, the J gene TRBJ1-3; D not resolved. Per the germline V gene, CDR1 is LNHDA and CDR2 is SQIVND (reference sequence). The CDR3 spans 15 residues. Between the trimmed V and J ends, which lost 4 bases and 1 base, there was a span of 11 bases. CDR3 in amino acids: CASSNAKSSGNTIYF. DNA for the CDR3: TGTGCCAGTAGTAACGCCAAATCGTCTGGAAACACCATATATTTT.

The J gene is TRBJ1-1, the V gene TRBV19; D is unclear. In germline, CDR1 is LNHDA, CDR2 SQIVND (reference sequence). The V gene lost 4 bases and the J gene lost 0 bases, with 12 bases spanning the gap. The CDR3 covers 15 residues. CDR3 nucleotide sequence: TGTGCCAGTAGTAAACCCTCAGCGATGAACACTGAAGCTTTCTTT. Translation gives CASSKPSAMNTEAFF.

This sequence joins TRBV7-2 and TRBJ1-1; 8 nucleotides align to TRBD1. V lost 2 bases to trimming and J lost 0 bases; unmatched junction nucleotides: 2. The CDR3 consists of 15 residues. Germline V CDR1 and CDR2: SGHTA, FQGNSA. CDR3 nucleotides: TGTGCCAGCAGCTTACAGGGGGCCGTGAACACTGAAGCTTTCTTT. Residues: CASSLQGAVNTEAFF.

This sequence joins TRBV29-1 and TRBJ2-5; the D gene is possibly TRBD1 (6 bases). CDR3 length equals 13 residues. Between the trimmed V and J ends, which lost 2 bases and 5 bases, there was a span of 12 bases. Germline V gene lookup returns CDR1 SQVTM and CDR2 ANQGSEA. CDR3 amino acids: CSVERDNLETQYF. As DNA, the CDR3 is TGCAGCGTTGAAAGGGACAATCTTGAGACCCAGTACTTC.